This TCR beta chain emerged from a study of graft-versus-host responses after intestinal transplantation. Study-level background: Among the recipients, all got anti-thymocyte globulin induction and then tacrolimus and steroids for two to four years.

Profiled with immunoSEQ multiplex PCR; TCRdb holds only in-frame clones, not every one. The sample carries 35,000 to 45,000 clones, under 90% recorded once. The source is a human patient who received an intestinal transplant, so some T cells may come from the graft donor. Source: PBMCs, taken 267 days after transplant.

The CDR3 is CASSEEGLVANEKLFF. CDR3 sequence (DNA): TGTGCCAGCAGTGAAGAGGGTCTCGTAGCTAATGAAAAACTGTTTTTT. The J gene is TRBJ1-4, the V gene TRBV6-1; D is unresolved. V was shortened by 1 base and J by 3 bases, with 12 bases between the two germline ends. This CDR3 has 16 amino acids. Germline assignment: CDR1 MNHNS and CDR2 SASEGT.